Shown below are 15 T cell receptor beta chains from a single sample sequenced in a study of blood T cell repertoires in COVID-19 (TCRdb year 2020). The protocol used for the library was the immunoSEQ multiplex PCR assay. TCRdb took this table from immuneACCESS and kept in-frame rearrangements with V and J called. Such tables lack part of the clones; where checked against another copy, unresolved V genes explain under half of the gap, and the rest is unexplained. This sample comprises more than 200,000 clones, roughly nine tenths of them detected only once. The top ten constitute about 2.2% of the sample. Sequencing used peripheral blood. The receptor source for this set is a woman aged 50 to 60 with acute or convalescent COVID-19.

CDR3 in DNA: TGTGCCAGCAGCAAAGATCTACAGCTAAATGAAAAACTGTTTTTT. Its translation is CASSKDLQLNEKLFF. The chain links TRBV21-1 to TRBJ1-4; the table calls TRBD1, which could not be checked here. TRBV21-1 is given as a pseudogene. The CDR3 has 15 residues.

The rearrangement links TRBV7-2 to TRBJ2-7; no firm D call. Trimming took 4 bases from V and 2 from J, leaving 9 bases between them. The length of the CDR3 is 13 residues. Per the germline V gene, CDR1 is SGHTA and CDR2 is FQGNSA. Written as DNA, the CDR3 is TGTGCCAGCAGCTCCGAACGGGCCTACGAGCAGTACTTC. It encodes CASSSERAYEQYF.

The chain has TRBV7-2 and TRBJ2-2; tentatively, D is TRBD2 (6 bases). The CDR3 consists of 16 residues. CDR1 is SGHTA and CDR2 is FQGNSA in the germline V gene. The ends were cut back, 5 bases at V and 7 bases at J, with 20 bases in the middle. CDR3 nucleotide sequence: TGTGCCAGCAGCCCTTTTGTGGGGAGGTTTAACGGGGAGCTGTTTTTT. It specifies CASSPFVGRFNGELFF.

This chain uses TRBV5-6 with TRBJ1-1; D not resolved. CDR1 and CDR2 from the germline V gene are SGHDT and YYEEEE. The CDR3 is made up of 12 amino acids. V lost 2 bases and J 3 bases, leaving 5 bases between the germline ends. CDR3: CASSFPYTEAFF. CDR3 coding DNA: TGTGCCAGCAGCTTTCCGTACACTGAAGCTTTCTTT.

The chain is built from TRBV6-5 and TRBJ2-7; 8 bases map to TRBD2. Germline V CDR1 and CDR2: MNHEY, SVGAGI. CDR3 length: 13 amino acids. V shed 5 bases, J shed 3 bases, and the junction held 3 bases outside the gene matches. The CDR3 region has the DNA TGTGCCAGCAGTCGGACTAGCCTCTACGAGCAGTACTTC. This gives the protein CASSRTSLYEQYF.

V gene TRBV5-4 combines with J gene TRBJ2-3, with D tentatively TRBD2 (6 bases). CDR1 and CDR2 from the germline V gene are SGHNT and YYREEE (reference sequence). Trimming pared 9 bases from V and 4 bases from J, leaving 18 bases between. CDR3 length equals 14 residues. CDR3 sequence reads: CAIRLGGASDTQYF. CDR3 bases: TGTGCCATACGATTGGGGGGAGCCTCAGATACGCAGTATTTT.

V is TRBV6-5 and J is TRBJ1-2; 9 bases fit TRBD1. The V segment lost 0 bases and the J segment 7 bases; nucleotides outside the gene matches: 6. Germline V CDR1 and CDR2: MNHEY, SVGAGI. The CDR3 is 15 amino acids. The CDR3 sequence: CASSYSPDRGGGYTF. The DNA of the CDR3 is TGTGCCAGCAGTTACTCTCCAGACAGGGGGGGTGGCTACACCTTC.

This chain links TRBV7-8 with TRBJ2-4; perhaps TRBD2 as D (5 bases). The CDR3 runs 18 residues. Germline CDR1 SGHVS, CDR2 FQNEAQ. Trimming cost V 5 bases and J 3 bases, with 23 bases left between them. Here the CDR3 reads CASSRWADFEGVKNIQYF. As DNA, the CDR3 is TGTGCCAGCAGCAGATGGGCAGACTTCGAGGGAGTCAAAAACATTCAGTACTTC.

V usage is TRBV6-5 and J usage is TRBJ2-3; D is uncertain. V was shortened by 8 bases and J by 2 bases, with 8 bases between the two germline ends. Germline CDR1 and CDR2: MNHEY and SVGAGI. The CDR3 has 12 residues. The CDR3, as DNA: TGTGCCAGCGTCACAGACACAGATACGCAGTATTTT. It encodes CASVTDTDTQYF.

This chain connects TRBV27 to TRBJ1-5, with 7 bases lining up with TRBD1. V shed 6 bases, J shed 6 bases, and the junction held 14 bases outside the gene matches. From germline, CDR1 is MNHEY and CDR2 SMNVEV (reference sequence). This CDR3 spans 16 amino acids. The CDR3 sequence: CASRKETGRLGQPQHF. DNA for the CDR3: TGTGCCAGCAGAAAAGAGACAGGGAGGTTGGGTCAGCCCCAGCATTTT.

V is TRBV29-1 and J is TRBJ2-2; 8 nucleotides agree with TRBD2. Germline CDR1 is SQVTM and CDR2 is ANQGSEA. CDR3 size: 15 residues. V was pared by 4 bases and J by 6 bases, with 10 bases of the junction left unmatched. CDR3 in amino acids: CSVGGQAGVSGELFF. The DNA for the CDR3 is TGCAGCGTTGGGGGCCAAGCGGGGGTCTCCGGGGAGCTGTTTTTT.

CDR3 sequence reads: CASELAAPIRRTDTQYF. CDR3 nucleotides: TGTGCCAGCGAACTAGCGGCCCCAATCCGACGCACAGATACGCAGTATTTT. The chain is built from TRBV11-2 and TRBJ2-3; the match to TRBD2 covers 8 bases. Germline V lookup: CDR1 SGHAT, CDR2 FQNNGV. V was clipped by 8 bases and J by 1 base; unmatched bases: 14. The CDR3 runs to 17 residues.

CDR3 sequence reads: CASSPLAGSTDTQYF. Written as DNA, the CDR3 is TGTGCCAGCTCACCGTTGGCAGGGAGCACAGATACGCAGTATTTT. This chain uses TRBV18 with TRBJ2-3, with D tentatively TRBD1 (5 bases). The CDR3 is 15 amino acids. Germline values: CDR1 KGHSH, CDR2 LQKENI. The V end was cut by 3 bases, the J end by 0 bases, with 10 bases between.

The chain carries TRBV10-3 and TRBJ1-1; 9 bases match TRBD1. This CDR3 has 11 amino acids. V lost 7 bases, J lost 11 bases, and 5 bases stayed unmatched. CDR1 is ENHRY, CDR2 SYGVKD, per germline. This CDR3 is CAITTTGGAFF. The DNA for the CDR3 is TGTGCCATCACTACGACAGGGGGGGCTTTCTTT.

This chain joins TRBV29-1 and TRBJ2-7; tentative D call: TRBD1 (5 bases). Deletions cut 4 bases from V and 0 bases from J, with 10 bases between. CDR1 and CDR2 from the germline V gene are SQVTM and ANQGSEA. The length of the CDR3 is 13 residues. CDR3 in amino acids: CSVGTFSSYEQYF. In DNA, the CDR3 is TGCAGCGTTGGGACATTTAGCTCCTACGAGCAGTACTTC.